The 10 T cell receptor beta chains reported below all come from one sample, sequenced in a study of T cell responses to AZD1222 COVID-19 vaccine. The method was immunoSEQ multiplex PCR; TCRdb's version includes in-frame clones alone and lacks a portion of them. The top ten clones hold 20% to 25% of a sample with some 130,000 clones, more than 75% of them seen once. Sequences were derived from peripheral blood, sampled on day 0 of AZD1222 vaccination. These receptors all stem from an adult in good health.

The V gene is TRBV6-5, the J gene TRBJ1-5, with 8 bases aligning to TRBD1. V was clipped by 6 bases and J by 0 bases; unmatched bases: 4. Germline V gene lookup returns CDR1 MNHEY and CDR2 SVGAGI. The CDR3 length is 15 residues. This chain's CDR3 is CASSLGTGSNQPQHF. CDR3 DNA: TGTGCCAGCAGCCTAGGGACAGGTAGCAATCAGCCCCAGCATTTT.

CDR3 loop: CASSYGGIYGYTF. The CDR3 DNA sequence: TGTGCCAGCAGTTACGGGGGGATCTATGGCTACACCTTC. This sequence joins TRBV6-5 and TRBJ1-2, with TRBD1 as a possible D gene (5 bases). The V end was cut by 2 bases, the J end by 4 bases, with 8 bases between. This CDR3 contains 13 residues. Germline CDR1 and CDR2: MNHEY and SVGAGI.

The chain joins TRBV9 to TRBJ2-7, with unresolved D. The germline gives CDR1 SGDLS, CDR2 YYNGEE. The CDR3 length is 14 residues. V was cut by 0 bases and J by 2 bases, with 9 bases left in between. CDR3: CASSVAHTAYEQYF. The CDR3 DNA is TGTGCCAGCAGCGTAGCTCACACAGCCTACGAGCAGTACTTC.

This chain connects TRBV4-2 to TRBJ2-1; D is uncertain. Trimming took off 2 bases at V and 4 bases at J, with 9 bases between the two ends. The V gene's germline CDR1 is LGHNA and CDR2 YNFKEQ. This CDR3 comprises 14 residues. The DNA of the CDR3 is TGTGCCAGCAGCCAAACGGATCGATACAATGAGCAGTTCTTC. This codes for CASSQTDRYNEQFF.

This rearrangement joins TRBV6-2 or TRBV6-3 to TRBJ2-2, with D tentatively TRBD1 (6 bases). With 3 bases removed from V and 6 bases from J, the gap between germline ends came to 20 bases. The CDR3 spans 17 residues. Germline CDR1 reads MNHEY; CDR2 reads SVGEGT. CDR3 protein: CASSYMRTKQGPGELFF. CDR3 sequence (DNA): TGTGCCAGCAGTTATATGAGGACCAAACAGGGCCCCGGGGAGCTGTTTTTT.

Of note for this clone: A junction end diverges from the germline sequence, so it may reflect a read error. The rearrangement links TRBV3-1 (or the pseudogene TRBV3-2) to TRBJ1-4; D is ambiguous. This CDR3 comprises 13 residues. The germline CDR1 and CDR2 sequences are LGHDT and YNNKEL (reference sequence). This CDR3 is CASSHQFSFWVSF. CDR3 DNA sequence: TGTGCCAGCAGCCACCAGTTCTCATTTTGGGTTTCGTTT.

This clone was observed once. The chain links TRBV27 to TRBJ1-1; D is unresolved. Per germline, CDR1 MNHEY and CDR2 SMNVEV (reference sequence). Trimming removed 6 bases at V and 1 base at J, with 15 bases between. CDR3 length equals 15 residues. Here the CDR3 DNA reads TGTGCCAGCAGATCCTGGACCGTAGAGAACACTGAAGCTTTCTTT. This sequence encodes CASRSWTVENTEAFF.

This clone was recorded a few times. V usage is TRBV11-2 and J usage is TRBJ2-7; D ambiguous. CDR1 and CDR2 (germline): SGHAT, FQNNGV. V gave up 2 bases and J gave up 3 bases, with 8 bases separating them. There are 13 residues in the CDR3. CDR3 amino acids: CASSLIRSYEQYF. The CDR3 nucleotides are TGTGCCAGCAGCTTAATCCGTAGCTACGAGCAGTACTTC.

The chain uses TRBV30 and TRBJ1-3; no reliable D call. The CDR3 consists of 13 residues. Germline CDR1 is GTSNPN and CDR2 is SVGIG (reference sequence). V was pared by 5 bases and J by 0 bases, with 8 bases between. The CDR3 loop is CAWHGFSGNTIYF. In DNA form, the CDR3 reads TGTGCCTGGCATGGCTTCTCTGGAAACACCATATATTTT.

This sequence joins TRBV2 and TRBJ2-7; D remains ambiguous. Trimming left V 5 bases short and J 1 base short, with 9 bases between. CDR1 is SNHLY, CDR2 FYNNEI, per germline. There are 13 residues in the CDR3. The CDR3 region is CASSFPISYEQYF. In nucleotides, the CDR3 is TGTGCCAGCAGTTTTCCTATTTCCTACGAGCAGTACTTC. Filled out from reference TRBV2 and TRBJ2-7, the complete variable domain reads EPEVTQTPSHQVTQMGQEVILRCVPISNHLYFYWYRQILGQKVEFLVSFYNNEISEKSEIFDDQFSVERPDGSNFTLKIRSTKLEDSAMYFCASSFPISYEQYFGPGTRLTVT.